This TCR beta chain was captured in a study of patients and donors after allogeneic stem cell transplantation. Ten or more counts support this clonotype. TCRdb re-called the RT-PCR reads through MiXCR, storing one row per CDR3 protein. In the table there are 400,000 to 500,000 distinct CDR3 sequences, roughly 17% of which are singletons. The CDR3 covers 17 residues. V lost 3 bases and J 10 bases, leaving 25 bases between the germline ends. Germline CDR1 MGHRA, CDR2 YSYEKL. The sequence was obtained from a human donor who was either an allogeneic HSCT recipient or a stem cell or donor lymphocyte infusion donor (not recorded which). It is not recorded whose cells these are; they may come from a transplant donor. The V call is TRBV4-1, the J call TRBJ2-1; weak D call: TRBD2 (7 bases). Sequenced material: blood, either unsorted or a sorted T cell fraction (not recorded which). DNA for the CDR3: TGCGCCAGCAGCCACCTGAGGGGGGCGGGGGTTCCGGAAGAGCAGTTCTTC. This sequence encodes CASSHLRGAGVPEEQFF.